These 32 T cell receptor beta chains originate from one sample sequenced in a study of Ad26.COV2.S vaccination and SARS-CoV-2 variants. Indicated treatment: 15 to 20 received Ad26.COV2.S at low or high dose, single or two shots; about 5 received placebo; per-sample allocation not given. Sampling took place 63 days after the first vaccine or placebo injection. Assay used: immunoSEQ multiplex PCR; TCRdb lists only in-frame clones, some missing. This repertoire shows some 500,000 clones, roughly 87% found once; its top ten account for around 2.6%. The sample consisted of peripheral blood, taken in a trial of Ad26.COV2.S vaccine versus placebo. The receptor set was obtained from a person aged 18 to 59 who received the Ad26.COV2.S COVID-19 vaccine or a placebo.

The chain is built from TRBV30 and TRBJ2-1; tentative D call: TRBD1 (5 bases). Germline V gene sequence: CDR1 GTSNPN, CDR2 SVGIG (reference sequence). V lost 7 bases to trimming and J lost 0 bases, with 16 bases between them. This CDR3 contains 15 residues. CDR3 sequence (DNA): TGTGCCTCGAAGAAAACAGGTAGCTCCTACAATGAGCAGTTCTTC. It specifies CASKKTGSSYNEQFF.

The rearrangement links TRBV7-2 to TRBJ1-2; maybe TRBD1 (5 bases). This CDR3 comprises 14 residues. Germline CDR1 reads SGHTA; CDR2 reads FQGNSA. Trimming cost V 5 bases and J 7 bases, with 17 bases left between them. The CDR3 sequence: CASSQGGLAGGYTF. Here the CDR3 DNA reads TGTGCCAGCAGCCAGGGAGGTTTGGCGGGTGGCTACACCTTC.

The V call is TRBV7-2, the J call TRBJ2-1; 8 bases are a match to TRBD2. The V gene end was trimmed by 5 bases and the J gene end by 3 bases; junction bases not matched to a gene: 6. The germline V gene encodes CDR1 SGHTA and CDR2 FQGNSA. This CDR3 contains 15 residues. Here the CDR3 DNA reads TGTGCCAGCAGCCCAACTCGGGGGGGCTACAATGAGCAGTTCTTC. It is translated as CASSPTRGGYNEQFF.

This clone was detected only a few times. The chain uses TRBV16 and TRBJ2-7, with TRBD1 matching 8 bases. The trim removed 0 bases at V and 3 bases at J, leaving 7 bases unmatched. The V gene's germline CDR1 is KGHSY and CDR2 FQNENV. CDR3 length equals 16 residues. Here the CDR3 reads CASSQSKGTGLYEQYF. The DNA of the CDR3 is TGTGCCAGCAGCCAATCGAAGGGGACAGGACTCTACGAGCAGTACTTC.

The CDR3 nucleotides are TGCGCCAGCAGCCGCATCACCCAAGAGACCCAGTACTTC. This translates into CASSRITQETQYF. The chain employs TRBV5-1 and TRBJ2-5; D not certain. The germline CDR1 and CDR2 sequences are SGHRS and YFSETQ. The germline V and J ends were trimmed by 4 bases and 1 base, with 8 bases remaining between them. The CDR3 covers 13 residues.

The chain has TRBV5-1 and TRBJ1-4; TRBD1 is a possible D gene (5 bases). The CDR3 contains 14 residues. The V gene's germline CDR1 is SGHRS and CDR2 YFSETQ. V lost 3 bases to trimming and J lost 6 bases, with 12 bases between them. CDR3 residues: CASSWGGEDEKLFF. The CDR3 DNA follows: TGCGCCAGCAGCTGGGGGGGTGAGGATGAAAAACTGTTTTTT. Full variable domain (outside the CDR3, taken from reference TRBV5-1 and TRBJ1-4): KAGVTQTPRYLIKTRGQQVTLSCSPISGHRSVSWYQQTPGQGLQFLFEYFSETQRNKGNFPGRFSGRQFSNSRSEMNVSTLELGDSALYLCASSWGGEDEKLFFGSGTQLSVL.

The chain has TRBV5-5 and TRBJ1-1, with D unclear. V was pared by 4 bases and J by 4 bases, with 11 bases between. The CDR3 is 13 amino acids. Germline CDR1 and CDR2: SGHKS and YYEKEE (reference sequence). The CDR3 reads CASSRLVTTEAFF. As DNA, the CDR3 is TGTGCCAGCAGCCGTTTGGTAACCACTGAAGCTTTCTTT.

The gene calls are TRBV3-1 (or the pseudogene TRBV3-2) and TRBJ2-4; 9 positions agree with TRBD2. The V gene end was trimmed by 3 bases and the J gene end by 0 bases; junction bases not matched to a gene: 15. Germline V lookup: CDR1 LGHDT, CDR2 YNNKEL (reference sequence). This CDR3 contains 20 residues. CDR3 protein: CASSHVREREETLAKNIQYF. The CDR3 nucleotides read TGTGCCAGCAGCCATGTTAGGGAGCGGGAGGAAACCTTAGCCAAAAACATTCAGTACTTC.

The chain couples TRBV30 to TRBJ1-2; 8 bases are a match to TRBD1. Losses at the gene ends were 3 bases for V and 4 bases for J; bases not matched to a gene: 7. Germline-derived CDR1 and CDR2 are GTSNPN and SVGIG (reference sequence). This CDR3 is built from 14 residues. The DNA for the CDR3 is TGTGCCTGGAGAATGGGCAGGGGGCCCTATGGCTACACCTTC. Its protein is CAWRMGRGPYGYTF. Based on the CDR3 plus reference TRBV30 and TRBJ1-2, the full variable domain is SQTIHQWPATLVQPVGSPLSLECTVEGTSNPNLYWYRQAAGRGLQLLFYSVGIGQISSEVPQNLSASRPQDRQFILSSKKLLLSDSGFYLCAWRMGRGPYGYTFGSGTRLTVV.

This chain joins TRBV10-1 and TRBJ2-6; D tentatively fits TRBD1 or TRBD2 (6 bases each). Germline V lookup: CDR1 WNHNN, CDR2 SYGVQD (reference sequence). This CDR3 has 19 residues. V lost 2 bases, J lost 1 base, and 18 bases lay in between. CDR3 nucleotides: TGCGCCAGCAGTGAGAAGCCGGGGGCGCTTTTTTCTGGGGCCAACGTCCTGACTTTC. Its protein product is CASSEKPGALFSGANVLTF.

V and J are TRBV7-2 and TRBJ2-1; D unclear. Deletions cut 1 base from V and 3 bases from J, with 10 bases between. The germline CDR1 and CDR2 sequences are SGHTA and FQGNSA. The CDR3 loop spans 15 amino acids. The CDR3 sequence is CASSLGQALYNEQFF. CDR3 DNA sequence: TGTGCCAGCAGCTTAGGCCAGGCCCTCTACAATGAGCAGTTCTTC.

This rearrangement joins TRBV9 to TRBJ1-1; D gene ambiguous. The CDR3 is made up of 14 amino acids. Germline assignment: CDR1 SGDLS and CDR2 YYNGEE. The V end was cut by 3 bases, the J end by 1 base, with 10 bases between. CDR3 sequence reads: CASSASRENTEAFF. CDR3 nucleotide sequence: TGTGCCAGCAGCGCGTCAAGGGAGAACACTGAAGCTTTCTTT.

This chain joins TRBV4-1 and TRBJ2-1; D remains unclear. Germline CDR1 reads MGHRA; CDR2 reads YSYEKL. The CDR3 runs to 12 residues. The V and J ends lost 0 bases and 7 bases respectively, with 4 bases between them. CDR3 protein: CASSQEGNEQFF. The CDR3 bases are TGCGCCAGCAGCCAAGAAGGGAATGAGCAGTTCTTC.

The J gene is TRBJ2-7, the V gene TRBV6-2 or TRBV6-3, with D hard to call. This CDR3 spans 14 amino acids. In germline, CDR1 is MNHEY, CDR2 SVGEGT. V shed 1 base and J shed 7 bases, with 14 bases lying between them. For the CDR3, the DNA is TGTGCCAGCAGTTACTTTGAGGCCAGCAGGGAGCAGTACTTC. This encodes CASSYFEASREQYF.

The chain couples TRBV19 to TRBJ1-1; TRBD1 matches at 8 bases. The germline gives CDR1 LNHDA, CDR2 SQIVND (reference sequence). V lost 3 bases to trimming and J lost 6 bases; unmatched junction nucleotides: 15. The CDR3 is 17 residues long. The CDR3 is CASSISPGRGRRSEAFF. CDR3 DNA: TGTGCCAGTAGTATCAGTCCGGGCAGGGGGCGAAGGTCTGAAGCTTTCTTT.

The chain has TRBV13 and TRBJ2-7; no reliable D call. Per germline, CDR1 PRHDT and CDR2 FYEKMQ (reference sequence). V was trimmed by 0 bases and J by 3 bases, leaving 9 bases between them. This CDR3 is 14 amino acids long. CDR3 sequence (DNA): TGTGCCAGCAGCTTAGGGGATGAAGGCTACGAGCAGTACTTC. Protein sequence: CASSLGDEGYEQYF. Using reference TRBV13 and TRBJ2-7 for the parts outside the CDR3, the full variable domain is AAGVIQSPRHLIKEKRETATLKCYPIPRHDTVYWYQQGPGQDPQFLISFYEKMQSDKGSIPDRFSAQQFSDYHSELNMSSLELGDSALYFCASSLGDEGYEQYFGPGTRLTVT.

Written as DNA, the CDR3 is TGTGCCAGTAGTATCACAGTCCGGGAGACCCAGTACTTC. Its translation: CASSITVRETQYF. The genes are TRBV19 and TRBJ2-5; no definite D call. Germline lookup yields CDR1 LNHDA and CDR2 SQIVND (reference sequence). V lost 3 bases, J lost 5 bases, and 10 bases lay in between. CDR3 length: 13 residues.

The rearrangement links TRBV9 to TRBJ1-2, with D perhaps matching TRBD1 (6 bases). The CDR3 has 13 residues. Germline V gives CDR1 SGDLS, CDR2 YYNGEE. The ends were cut back, 4 bases at V and 4 bases at J, with 11 bases in the middle. Here the CDR3 reads CASSPRGSYGYTF. CDR3 DNA sequence: TGTGCCAGCAGCCCCAGGGGCAGCTATGGCTACACCTTC. Full variable domain (rest looked up from reference TRBV9 and TRBJ1-2): DSGVTQTPKHLITATGQRVTLRCSPRSGDLSVYWYQQSLDQGLQFLIQYYNGEERAKGNILERFSAQQFPDLHSELNLSSLELGDSALYFCASSPRGSYGYTFGSGTRLTVV.

CDR3 in amino acids: CASTLKGGNTEAFF. CDR3 nucleotides: TGTGCCAGCACCTTAAAAGGGGGGAACACTGAAGCTTTCTTT. The genes are TRBV5-4 and TRBJ1-1; D may be TRBD1 (6 bases). This CDR3 is 14 amino acids long. V was cut by 6 bases and J by 1 base, with 13 bases left in between. CDR1 and CDR2 (germline): SGHNT, YYREEE (reference sequence). Drawing the rest from reference TRBV5-4 and TRBJ1-1, the complete variable domain is ETGVTQSPTHLIKTRGQQVTLRCSSQSGHNTVSWYQQALGQGPQFIFQYYREEENGRGNFPPRFSGLQFPNYSSELNVNALELDDSALYLCASTLKGGNTEAFFGQGTRLTVV.

This chain links TRBV30 with TRBJ1-2, with D perhaps matching TRBD1 (5 bases). Trimming took 8 bases from V and 4 from J, leaving 17 bases between them. The CDR3 spans 13 residues. CDR1 is GTSNPN and CDR2 is SVGIG in the germline V gene (reference sequence). The CDR3 here is CALGRGARYGYTF. CDR3 bases: TGTGCCCTGGGTAGGGGCGCTCGCTATGGCTACACCTTC. The whole variable domain, filled in from reference TRBV30 and TRBJ1-2, reads SQTIHQWPATLVQPVGSPLSLECTVEGTSNPNLYWYRQAAGRGLQLLFYSVGIGQISSEVPQNLSASRPQDRQFILSSKKLLLSDSGFYLCALGRGARYGYTFGSGTRLTVV.

The chain carries TRBV18 and TRBJ1-2, with D perhaps matching TRBD1 (5 bases). CDR3 length equals 15 residues. Germline CDR1 reads KGHSH; CDR2 reads LQKENI. V was clipped by 2 bases and J by 4 bases, with 14 bases between them. The CDR3 DNA is TGTGCCAGCTCACCAGCTGACAGCTACTTCTATGGCTACACCTTC. This encodes CASSPADSYFYGYTF. The full variable domain, its missing parts supplied by reference TRBV18 and TRBJ1-2, is NAGVMQNPRHLVRRRGQEARLRCSPMKGHSHVYWYRQLPEEGLKFMVYLQKENIIDESGMPKERFSAEFPKEGPSILRIQQVVRGDSAAYFCASSPADSYFYGYTFGSGTRLTVV.

This clone appeared a few times. The CDR3 reads CASSRLNTSPQYF. The CDR3 DNA is TGTGCCAGCAGCCGACTTAACACGAGTCCGCAGTATTTT. The gene calls are TRBV14 and TRBJ2-3; D is unresolved. V was pared by 4 bases and J by 10 bases, with 15 bases between. This CDR3 comprises 13 residues. CDR1 SGHDN and CDR2 FVKESK come from the germline V gene. Full variable domain (remainder filled in from reference TRBV14 and TRBJ2-3): EAGVTQFPSHSVIEKGQTVTLRCDPISGHDNLYWYRRVMGKEIKFLLHFVKESKQDESGMPNNRFLAERTGGTYSTLKVQPAELEDSGVYFCASSRLNTSPQYFGPGTRLTVL.

The genes are TRBV7-8 and TRBJ2-1, with 8 bases identical to TRBD2. The CDR3 totals 16 residues. With 1 base clipped from V and 10 bases from J, the junction kept 12 bases outside the gene matches. CDR1 is SGHVS and CDR2 is FQNEAQ in the germline V gene. The CDR3 coding sequence is TGTGCCAGCAGCTTAGAGGGACTAGGGCCACAGGGAGAGCAGTTCTTC. Its translation is CASSLEGLGPQGEQFF.

This chain links TRBV5-1 with TRBJ2-5, with D uncertain. Trimming left V 2 bases short and J 2 bases short, with 13 bases between. There are 15 residues in the CDR3. CDR1 SGHRS and CDR2 YFSETQ come from the germline V gene. In DNA form, the CDR3 reads TGCGCCAGCAGCTTTGGTCGCGGTTATCAAGAGACCCAGTACTTC. The encoded protein is CASSFGRGYQETQYF. Combining the CDR3 with reference TRBV5-1 and TRBJ2-5 gives the whole variable domain KAGVTQTPRYLIKTRGQQVTLSCSPISGHRSVSWYQQTPGQGLQFLFEYFSETQRNKGNFPGRFSGRQFSNSRSEMNVSTLELGDSALYLCASSFGRGYQETQYFGPGTRLLVL.

With respect to this clone: At the DNA level, this CDR3 is encoded by other sequences in the same sample as well. The V call is TRBV5-6, the J call TRBJ2-6; tentative D call: TRBD2 (5 bases). CDR1 and CDR2 from the germline V gene are SGHDT and YYEEEE. V lost 4 bases, J lost 1 base, and 9 bases lay in between. The CDR3 sequence is 15 residues long. CDR3 coding DNA: TGTGCCAGCAGCCCCGGACTGTCTGGGGCCAACGTCCTGACTTTC. It yields the protein CASSPGLSGANVLTF.

The J gene is TRBJ2-2, the V gene TRBV5-5, with TRBD1 matching 7 bases. Germline CDR1 reads SGHKS; CDR2 reads YYEKEE (reference sequence). The trim removed 4 bases at V and 2 bases at J, leaving 5 bases unmatched. CDR3 size: 15 residues. DNA for the CDR3: TGTGCCAGCAGCCTCCGGGACAGAAACACCGGGGAGCTGTTTTTT. This gives the protein CASSLRDRNTGELFF.

The chain is built from TRBV6-2 or TRBV6-3 and TRBJ2-7; maybe TRBD1 (5 bases). V lost 0 bases to trimming and J lost 2 bases, with 8 bases between them. CDR3 length: 14 amino acids. CDR1 and CDR2 (germline): MNHEY, SVGEGT. The CDR3 spells CASSYSTDTYEQYF. The CDR3 coding sequence is TGTGCCAGCAGTTACTCGACAGACACCTACGAGCAGTACTTC.

The chain has TRBV2 and TRBJ1-2, with a weak D call TRBD1 (5 bases). Looked up from germline, CDR1 is SNHLY and CDR2 is FYNNEI. The V gene lost 5 bases and the J gene lost 4 bases, with 14 bases spanning the gap. CDR3 size: 14 residues. The CDR3 nucleotides are TGTGCCAGCAGTTACAAAGGGGCGGTCTATGGCTACACCTTC. Translation: CASSYKGAVYGYTF. Filled out from reference TRBV2 and TRBJ1-2, the complete variable domain reads EPEVTQTPSHQVTQMGQEVILRCVPISNHLYFYWYRQILGQKVEFLVSFYNNEISEKSEIFDDQFSVERPDGSNFTLKIRSTKLEDSAMYFCASSYKGAVYGYTFGSGTRLTVV.

The CDR3 sequence: CASSIGVGQGGGYTF. CDR3 bases: TGTGCCAGTAGTATAGGCGTCGGTCAGGGCGGTGGCTACACCTTC. V gene TRBV19 combines with J gene TRBJ1-2, with D maybe TRBD1 (5 bases). CDR1 LNHDA and CDR2 SQIVND come from the germline V gene (reference sequence). The length of the CDR3 is 15 residues. Trimming stripped 1 base from V and 7 bases from J, with 16 bases between.

This clone was detected only once. The chain joins TRBV12-3 or TRBV12-4 to TRBJ2-7; 7 nucleotides match TRBD1. J lost 6 bases, V lost 3 bases, and 5 bases had no gene match. The CDR3 runs 13 residues. The CDR3 nucleotides are TGTGCCAGCAGTTTTCTTGAGGGGGCCGAGCAGTACTTC. It specifies CASSFLEGAEQYF.

This CDR3 is CASSLNSGGPYNEQFF. CDR3 in DNA: TGTGCCAGCAGTTTGAATTCGGGGGGGCCCTACAATGAGCAGTTCTTC. The chain uses TRBV28 and TRBJ2-1, with 8 bases fitting TRBD2. Unmatched junction bases numbered 6, after V lost 3 bases and J lost 2 bases. The CDR3 covers 16 residues. CDR1 and CDR2 from the germline V gene are MDHEN and SYDVKM.

V is TRBV30 and J is TRBJ1-1; the D is unclear. V was pared by 0 bases and J by 4 bases, with 9 bases between. Germline V gene data show CDR1 as GTSNPN and CDR2 as SVGIG (reference sequence). The CDR3 consists of 13 residues. The CDR3 spells CAWSVHVGTEAFF. In nucleotides, the CDR3 is TGTGCCTGGAGTGTACATGTTGGCACTGAAGCTTTCTTT.